The present T cell receptor beta chain was sequenced within a study of blood T cell repertoires in COVID-19. The wider study: The United States, Italy and Spain provided the acute and convalescent COVID-19 samples.

This clone was counted between two and nine times. Per the authors' pipeline: The authors estimated nucleated cell counts from reference gene primer amplification. Method: immunoSEQ multiplex PCR; TCRdb's copy keeps in-frame clones and lacks some. V, J and clone size are taken as reported in that table, and D and trimming were inferred from the DNA itself. The sample lists roughly 200,000 clones; around 79% were seen once. CDR1 is MNHEY, CDR2 SVGAGI, per germline. The V segment lost 10 bases and the J segment 6 bases; nucleotides outside the gene matches: 11. This CDR3 is 14 amino acids long. The sequence was collected from a man aged 45-60 years who had recovered from COVID-19. Source material: peripheral blood. The chain carries TRBV6-5 and TRBJ1-2; 10 nucleotides line up with TRBD1. CDR3 nucleotides: TGTGCCACTGACCGGGACAGGGGTTTGGATGGCTACACCTTC. Protein sequence: CATDRDRGLDGYTF.